The 17 T cell receptor beta chains below were found in one sample sequenced in a study of blood T cell repertoires in COVID-19. Clones were sequenced by immunoSEQ multiplex PCR, and TCRdb holds only the in-frame ones, with some missing. The sample holds approximately 250,000 clones, around four fifths seen once. The sequencing sample was made of peripheral blood. These receptors all stem from a woman aged 60 to 75 with active or convalescent COVID-19.

The chain uses TRBV19 and TRBJ2-1, with 8 bases matching TRBD2. The length of the CDR3 is 13 residues. CDR1 and CDR2 from the germline V gene are LNHDA and SQIVND (reference sequence). The V segment lost 7 bases and the J segment 6 bases; nucleotides outside the gene matches: 5. CDR3 bases: TGTGCCAGTAATCCCGGGGGGGCCAATGAGCAGTTCTTC. Protein sequence: CASNPGGANEQFF.

CDR3 coding DNA: TGTGCCAGCACCCTAGCGGGTAGCGAGCAGTTCTTC. It encodes CASTLAGSEQFF. The gene calls are TRBV6-6 and TRBJ2-1; 8 positions match TRBD2. Germline loops: CDR1 MNHNY, CDR2 SVGAGI (reference sequence). The CDR3 covers 12 residues. The V and J ends lost 7 bases and 10 bases, in that order; junction bases with no gene match: 6.

This rearrangement joins TRBV2 to TRBJ1-1; D is possibly TRBD1 (6 bases). The V and J ends lost 5 bases and 4 bases respectively, with 17 bases between them. The germline CDR1 and CDR2 sequences are SNHLY and FYNNEI. The CDR3 covers 15 residues. CDR3 residues: CASSLLYRAGTEAFF. In DNA form, the CDR3 reads TGTGCCAGCAGTCTTCTATACAGGGCTGGCACTGAAGCTTTCTTT.

With regard to this clone: In the same sample, other DNA sequences code for this CDR3. The rearrangement links TRBV12-3 or TRBV12-4 to TRBJ2-7; D remains ambiguous. The CDR3 covers 12 residues. Trimming stripped 5 bases from V and 2 bases from J, with 7 bases between. CDR3 protein: CASSRGPYEQYF. The CDR3 region has the DNA TGTGCCAGCAGTCGTGGGCCCTACGAGCAGTACTTC.

This clone has only a few counts. The V gene is TRBV7-9, the J gene TRBJ1-5; D gene ambiguous. Trimming removed 1 base from V and 7 bases from J, with 8 bases in between. There are 13 residues in the CDR3. Per the germline V gene, CDR1 is SEHNR and CDR2 is FQNEAQ (reference sequence). The CDR3 sequence: CASSLGSGQPQHF. CDR3 sequence (DNA): TGTGCCAGCAGCTTAGGGTCGGGACAGCCCCAGCATTTT.

This chain uses TRBV11-2 with TRBJ1-4; 10 bases fit TRBD1. The CDR3 has 17 residues. J gave up 4 bases and V 1 base, and 6 bases lay outside the gene matches. CDR1 and CDR2 (germline): SGHAT, FQNNGV. The CDR3 region is CASSLVGQGIINEKLFF. CDR3 coding DNA: TGTGCCAGCAGCTTAGTGGGACAGGGGATCATTAATGAAAAACTGTTTTTT.

The chain employs TRBV7-8 and TRBJ1-2; TRBD1 is a possible D gene (6 bases). Trimming removed 5 bases from V and 1 base from J, with 14 bases in between. The CDR3 extends over 15 amino acids. In germline, CDR1 is SGHVS, CDR2 FQNEAQ. CDR3 sequence reads: CASSAHDRNNYGYTF. The CDR3 DNA reads TGTGCCAGCAGCGCCCACGACAGGAATAACTATGGCTACACCTTC.

The chain couples TRBV12-5 to TRBJ2-1, with D unresolved. Deletions cut 0 bases from V and 12 bases from J, with 9 bases between. CDR3 length: 12 residues. Germline-derived CDR1 and CDR2 are LGHNT and FRNRAP. For the CDR3, the DNA is TGTGCTAGTGGTTTGGTTAGGTCGGGGCAGTTCTTC. It translates to CASGLVRSGQFF. Using reference TRBV12-5 and TRBJ2-1 for the parts outside the CDR3, the full variable domain is DARVTQTPRHKVTEMGQEVTMRCQPILGHNTVFWYRQTMMQGLELLAYFRNRAPLDDSGMPKDRFSAEMPDATLATLKIQPSEPRDSAVYFCASGLVRSGQFFGPGTRLTVL.

The chain carries TRBV5-8 and TRBJ2-3; 12 nucleotides match TRBD2. Germline V gene lookup returns CDR1 SGHTS and CDR2 YDEGEE. The J segment lost 0 bases and the V segment lost 3 bases, leaving 2 bases of the junction unmatched. The CDR3 runs to 16 residues. CDR3 sequence reads: CASSSGTSGSTDTQYF. The DNA of the CDR3 is TGTGCCAGCAGCTCCGGGACTAGCGGGAGCACAGATACGCAGTATTTT.

The chain combines TRBV29-1 with TRBJ1-4; the match to TRBD1 covers 9 bases. Germline lookup yields CDR1 SQVTM and CDR2 ANQGSEA. The CDR3 sequence is 13 residues long. Germline trimming cut 7 bases from V and 7 bases from J; bases unmatched to any gene: 7. The CDR3 DNA reads TGCAGCGCAATACAGGGGGCCGGTGAAAAACTGTTTTTT. It codes for CSAIQGAGEKLFF.

This clone was observed a single time. The chain couples TRBV24-1 to TRBJ2-5; D is possibly TRBD2 (6 bases). Germline values: CDR1 KGHDR, CDR2 SFDVKD. This CDR3 contains 14 residues. Between the trimmed V and J ends, which lost 5 bases and 1 base, there was a span of 10 bases. The CDR3 nucleotides read TGTGCCACCAGTGGGGGCGGGGTCCAAGAGACCCAGTACTTC. This encodes CATSGGGVQETQYF.

The rearrangement joins TRBV28 to TRBJ1-5; 8 bases are a match to TRBD1. The junction had 6 bases not matched to a gene; V was cut back by 1 base and J by 7 bases. This CDR3 comprises 15 residues. Germline V gene lookup returns CDR1 MDHEN and CDR2 SYDVKM. CDR3 residues: CASSLLPGQGQPQHF. The CDR3 bases are TGTGCCAGCAGTTTATTACCCGGACAGGGCCAGCCCCAGCATTTT.

This chain joins TRBV11-3 and TRBJ2-5; D is possibly TRBD1 (6 bases). CDR3 length: 12 amino acids. Germline CDR1 and CDR2: SGHNT and YENEEA. Trimming took 5 bases from V and 4 from J, leaving 8 bases between them. DNA of the CDR3: TGTGCCAGCAGCGCCAGGGGAGAGACCCAGTACTTC. Translation: CASSARGETQYF.

V usage is TRBV4-1 and J usage is TRBJ1-2, with 9 bases fitting TRBD1. V lost 0 bases to trimming and J lost 3 bases; unmatched junction nucleotides: 5. CDR1 and CDR2 from the germline V gene are MGHRA and YSYEKL. The CDR3 runs to 16 residues. CDR3 DNA: TGCGCCAGCAGCCAAGATTGGGGACAGGGACACTATGGCTACACCTTC. This encodes CASSQDWGQGHYGYTF.

In regard to this clone: The same CDR3 also results from other DNA sequences found in this sample. The chain uses TRBV18 and TRBJ2-2, with D possibly TRBD1 on 5 matching bases. Germline CDR1 KGHSH, CDR2 LQKENI. The ends were cut back, 3 bases at V and 0 bases at J, with 8 bases in the middle. This CDR3 is built from 15 residues. CDR3 loop: CASSPDRANTGELFF. DNA of the CDR3: TGTGCCAGCTCACCCGACAGAGCGAACACCGGGGAGCTGTTTTTT.

This clone was seen more than once but under ten times. This chain joins TRBV6-1 and TRBJ2-7, with 9 bases lining up with TRBD2. The V gene's germline CDR1 is MNHNS and CDR2 SASEGT. The CDR3 runs to 16 residues. V gave up 0 bases and J gave up 7 bases; unmatched junction bases: 10. In DNA form, the CDR3 reads TGTGCCAGCAGTGAAGCGATGGGTAGCGGGAGTGATGAGCAGTACTTC. Translation gives CASSEAMGSGSDEQYF.

The V and J genes are TRBV7-2 and TRBJ2-3; 8 bases fit TRBD2. Germline assignment: CDR1 SGHTA and CDR2 FQGNSA. Trimming at V came to 4 bases and at J to 6 bases, leaving 12 bases not matched to a gene. There are 16 residues in the CDR3. CDR3 in DNA: TGTGCCAGCAGCTCTCGGGTAGTAGCGGGGTTCGATACGCAGTATTTT. Residues: CASSSRVVAGFDTQYF.